This T cell receptor (beta chain) was obtained from a study of T cells after yellow fever vaccination. Regarding the study as a whole: Clonotype sharing between CD4 and CD8 compartments was small. Highly abundant clonotypes carried over from the bulk population could end up in FACS-sorted repertoires as contaminants.

Germline V gene lookup returns CDR1 SEHNR and CDR2 FQNEAQ (reference sequence). The CDR3 covers 14 residues. Between the trimmed V and J ends, which lost 7 bases and 7 bases, there was a span of 17 bases. This clonotype was recorded a few times. Its antigen is not identified. Template switching by 5'RACE produced TCR cDNA, adding a universal primer site and UMIs. MiXCR, run by TCRdb on the 5' RACE reads, gives a single entry per CDR3 protein. The sample contains 300,000 or so distinct CDR3 sequences, around 6.8% of which appear only once. This sample comprised PBMCs, obtained 45 days after the first yellow fever vaccination. The chain uses TRBV7-9 and TRBJ2-1, with D perhaps TRBD1 (5 bases). The receptor's source is a young man who received the YFV17D yellow fever vaccine. The DNA for the CDR3 is TGTGCCAGCACCGATAGGGGTCTGGTTAATGAGCAGTTCTTC. It encodes CASTDRGLVNEQFF.